The TCR beta chain under discussion was sequenced for a study of blood T cell repertoires in COVID-19. Study information: The study drew acute and convalescent COVID-19 samples from the United States, Italy and Spain.

Membership in each cohort depended on participant-reported clinical history. Per the authors' pipeline: Amplification with reference gene primers provided the estimates of nucleated cell counts. The method was immunoSEQ multiplex PCR; TCRdb's version includes in-frame clones alone and lacks a portion of them. V, J and clone size derive from that table, while D and trimming were established from the DNA sequence. The profile covers just over 250,000 clones, with around 80% appearing a single time and 3.5% to 5% taken by the ten largest. In germline, CDR1 is KGHSH, CDR2 LQKENI. V lost 1 base to trimming and J lost 3 bases, with 12 bases between them. This CDR3 has 15 amino acids.

The sample consisted of PBMCs or T cells enriched from blood (not recorded which). The receptor was derived from a man aged 25-45 years with acute COVID-19. V is TRBV18 and J is TRBJ1-2; the D gene is possibly TRBD1 (6 bases). CDR3 in DNA: TGTGCCAGCTCACCACGGCCAGGGGAGTACTATGGCTACACCTTC. Protein sequence: CASSPRPGEYYGYTF.